This entry is about one T cell receptor beta chain. These data belong to a study of T cell changes during pregnancy in multiple sclerosis. The germline V gene encodes CDR1 LNHDA and CDR2 SQIVND (reference sequence). This CDR3 is 16 amino acids long. With V trimmed by 7 bases and J by 0 bases, 9 bases remained unmatched. The table came from immunoSEQ multiplex PCR; TCRdb's copy has only in-frame clones and leaves some out. The table shows about 75,000 clones, with 89% occurring only once. The sample here was peripheral blood, taken in the first trimester of pregnancy. This chain connects TRBV19 to TRBJ1-3; TRBD1 matches 7 bases. This receptor was identified in a female donor in good health, enrolled as a control in a pregnancy study. CDR3 nucleotides: TGTGCCAGTACCCTTACAGGGGCTAGCTCTGGAAACACCATATATTTT. Translation gives CASTLTGASSGNTIYF. The full variable domain, its missing parts supplied by reference TRBV19 and TRBJ1-3, is DGGITQSPKYLFRKEGQNVTLSCEQNLNHDAMYWYRQDPGQGLRLIYYSQIVNDFQKGDIAEGYSVSREKKESFPLTVTSAQKNPTAFYLCASTLTGASSGNTIYFGEGSWLTVV.